This TCR beta chain originates from a study of T cell responses to AZD1222 COVID-19 vaccine. The protocol was immunoSEQ multiplex PCR, while the TCRdb copy is restricted to in-frame clones and leaves out a portion. Among fewer than 200,000 clones listed, approximately 94% were seen once. CDR3 length: 14 amino acids. This TCR was recovered from an adult who received the MenACWY meningococcal vaccine as a control. V and J are TRBV21-1 and TRBJ1-2; the table's D call of TRBD1 was not tested on the DNA. TRBV21-1 has pseudogene status. Sequencing used peripheral blood, obtained 28 days after the second dose of the MenACWY control vaccine. This CDR3 is CASSKEGQGCGYTF. The CDR3 region has the DNA TGTGCCAGCAGCAAAGAGGGACAGGGTTGTGGCTACACCTTC.